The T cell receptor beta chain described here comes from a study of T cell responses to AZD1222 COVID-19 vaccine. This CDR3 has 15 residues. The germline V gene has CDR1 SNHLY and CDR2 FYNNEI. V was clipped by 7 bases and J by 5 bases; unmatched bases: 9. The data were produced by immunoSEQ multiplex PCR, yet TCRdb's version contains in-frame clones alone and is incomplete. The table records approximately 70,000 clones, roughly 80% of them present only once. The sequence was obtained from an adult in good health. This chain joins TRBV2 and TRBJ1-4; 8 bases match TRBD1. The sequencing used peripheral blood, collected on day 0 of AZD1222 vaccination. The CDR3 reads CASKQGAIRNEKLFF. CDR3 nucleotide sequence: TGTGCCAGCAAGCAGGGGGCTATAAGGAATGAAAAACTGTTTTTT.